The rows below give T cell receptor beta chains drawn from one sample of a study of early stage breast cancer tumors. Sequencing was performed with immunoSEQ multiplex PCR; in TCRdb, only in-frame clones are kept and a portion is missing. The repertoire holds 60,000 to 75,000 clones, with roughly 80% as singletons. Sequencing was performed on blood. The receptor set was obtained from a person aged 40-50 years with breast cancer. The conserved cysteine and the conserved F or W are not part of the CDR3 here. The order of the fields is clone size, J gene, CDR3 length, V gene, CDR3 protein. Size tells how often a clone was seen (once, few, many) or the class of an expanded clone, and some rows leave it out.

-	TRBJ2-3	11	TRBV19	ATREREVNTQY
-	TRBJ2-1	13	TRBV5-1	ASSATGTPPNEQF
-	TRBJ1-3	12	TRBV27	ASRLQGAEDTIY
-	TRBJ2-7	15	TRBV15	ATSRDVLAPSSYEQY
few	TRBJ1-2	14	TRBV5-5	ASSLALFEQNYGYT
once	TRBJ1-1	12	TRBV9	ASSVDGEYTEAF
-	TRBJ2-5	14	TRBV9	ASSPVTGRDGETQY
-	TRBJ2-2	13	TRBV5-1	ASSLAGVNTGELF
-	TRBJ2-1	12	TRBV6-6	ASRPRSSYNEQF
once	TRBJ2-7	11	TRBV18	ASSEGTGDRKY
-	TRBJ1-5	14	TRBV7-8	ASSSREGGRSQPQH
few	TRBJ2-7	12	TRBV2	ASKLAESTYEQY
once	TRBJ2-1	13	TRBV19	ASTDGTSIYNEQF
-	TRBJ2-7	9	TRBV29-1	SVTAGGEQY
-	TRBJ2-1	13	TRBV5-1	ASSRAGAEWNEQF
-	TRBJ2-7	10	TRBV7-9	ASSSRGNEQY
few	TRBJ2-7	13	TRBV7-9	ASSDTGTGMYEQY
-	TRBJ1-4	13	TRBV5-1	ASSQGRPTNEKLF
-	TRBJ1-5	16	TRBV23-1	ASSQAQSTRGTWQPQH
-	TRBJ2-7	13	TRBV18	ASSLPGQGAYEQY
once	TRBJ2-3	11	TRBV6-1	ASDRFSTDTQY
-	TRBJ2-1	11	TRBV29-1	SVVVAGVGEQF
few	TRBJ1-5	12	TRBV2	ASSEATENQPQH
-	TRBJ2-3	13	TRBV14	ASSPWTTSTDTQY
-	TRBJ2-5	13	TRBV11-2	ASSLLYSEQETQY
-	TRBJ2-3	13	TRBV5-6	ASSFMGGPKDTQY
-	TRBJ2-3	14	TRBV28	ANPTLVGLATDTQY
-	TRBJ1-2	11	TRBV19	ASSPLDNYGYT
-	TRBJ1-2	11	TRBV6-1	ASRRTDAYGYT
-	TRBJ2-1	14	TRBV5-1	ASSLAVGGGVHEQF
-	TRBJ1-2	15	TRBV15	ATSRDQRQLEFYGYT
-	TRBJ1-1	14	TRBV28	ASSLVGPGKNTEAF
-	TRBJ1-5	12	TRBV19	ATVGTAGNQPQH
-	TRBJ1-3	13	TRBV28	ASSLWLASGNTIY
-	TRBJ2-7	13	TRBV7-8	ASSLTGGGLDEQY
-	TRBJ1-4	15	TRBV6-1	ASSEAVRTAKNEKLF
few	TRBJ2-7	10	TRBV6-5	ASSRGSYEQY
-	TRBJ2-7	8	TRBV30	AWGLYEQY